The clone carrying this T cell receptor (beta chain) was observed once. Using a J-beta primer mix together with a sample-barcoded 5' primer, a second PCR was run for 7 to 11 cycles. TCRdb re-called the 5' RACE reads with MiXCR, one entry per CDR3 protein. The repertoire holds about 290,000 distinct CDR3 sequences, 25% to 30% seen once, with approximately 28% in the top ten. The data stem from a study of blood T cells in healthy people across ages. Germline V gives CDR1 SGHTA, CDR2 FQGNSA. The germline V and J ends were trimmed by 4 bases and 5 bases, with 11 bases remaining between them. CDR3 length equals 14 residues.

The sample comprised blood. This receptor was obtained from a woman aged 70 to 79 in good health. The rearrangement links TRBV7-2 to TRBJ1-4; D is possibly TRBD1 (6 bases). The CDR3 spells CASSSDRMNEKLFF. The DNA for the CDR3 is TGTGCCAGCAGCTCGGACAGAATGAATGAAAAACTGTTTTTT.